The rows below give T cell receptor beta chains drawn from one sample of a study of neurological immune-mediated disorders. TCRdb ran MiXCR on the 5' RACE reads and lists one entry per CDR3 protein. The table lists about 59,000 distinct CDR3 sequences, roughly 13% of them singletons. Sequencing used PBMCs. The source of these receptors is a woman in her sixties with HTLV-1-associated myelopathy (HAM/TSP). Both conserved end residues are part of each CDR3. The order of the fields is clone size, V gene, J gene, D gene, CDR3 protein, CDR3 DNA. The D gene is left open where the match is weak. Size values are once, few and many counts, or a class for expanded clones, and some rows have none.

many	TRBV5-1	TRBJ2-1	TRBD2	CASGDRERGGYNEQFF	TGCGCCAGCGGCGACAGGGAGCGGGGGGGATACAATGAGCAGTTCTTC
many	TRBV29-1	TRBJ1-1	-	CSVERSGTEAFF	TGCAGCGTTGAAAGGAGTGGGACTGAAGCTTTCTTT
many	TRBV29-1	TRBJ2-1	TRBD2	CSVLAGAAYNEQFF	TGCAGCGTTCTAGCGGGAGCGGCCTACAATGAGCAGTTCTTC
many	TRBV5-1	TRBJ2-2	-	CASRSKTANTGELFF	TGCGCCAGCCGCTCAAAGACAGCTAACACCGGGGAGCTGTTTTTT
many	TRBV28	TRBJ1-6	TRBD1	CASSSLPGQSRSPLHF	TGTGCCAGCAGTTCCTTGCCGGGACAGTCACGTTCACCCCTCCACTTT
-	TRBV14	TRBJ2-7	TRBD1	CVSSQGGFNVLSYEQYF	TGTGTCAGCAGCCAAGGGGGCTTTAACGTTCTAAGCTACGAGCAGTACTTC
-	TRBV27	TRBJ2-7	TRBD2	CASRFSGEGGYEQYF	TGTGCCAGCAGATTTAGCGGGGAGGGGGGCTACGAGCAGTACTTC
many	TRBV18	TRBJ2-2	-	CASSLDRRDTGELFF	TGTGCCAGCTCATTGGACCGTCGGGACACCGGGGAGCTGTTTTTT
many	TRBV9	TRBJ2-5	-	CASSVEEETQYF	TGTGCCAGCAGCGTAGAAGAGGAGACCCAGTACTTC
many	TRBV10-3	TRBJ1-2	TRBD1	CAISAGTVYGYTF	TGTGCCATCAGTGCGGGGACAGTCTATGGCTACACCTTC
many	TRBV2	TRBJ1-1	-	CASSVGMNTEAFF	TGTGCCAGCAGCGTTGGTATGAACACTGAAGCTTTCTTT
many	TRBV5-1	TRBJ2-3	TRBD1	CASSPGQDWDTQYF	TGCGCCAGCAGCCCGGGACAGGACTGGGATACGCAGTATTTT
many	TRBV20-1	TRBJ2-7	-	CSARDVLGNTDYEQYF	TGCAGTGCTAGAGATGTTCTGGGGAACACCGACTACGAGCAGTACTTC
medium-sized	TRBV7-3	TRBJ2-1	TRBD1	CASSPQGTDQFF	TGTGCCAGCAGCCCCCAAGGGACAGACCAGTTCTTC
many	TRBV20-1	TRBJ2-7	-	CSARDYGGVSSYEQYF	TGCAGTGCTAGAGATTACGGCGGAGTGAGCTCCTACGAGCAGTACTTC
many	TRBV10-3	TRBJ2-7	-	CAISVDYEQYF	TGTGCCATCAGTGTAGACTACGAGCAGTACTTC
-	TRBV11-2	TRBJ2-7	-	CAISLGSLSNYEQYF	TGTGCCATCAGCTTAGGTAGTCTTTCCAACTACGAGCAGTACTTC
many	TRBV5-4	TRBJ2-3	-	CASSRLGDTQYF	TGTGCCAGCAGCCGCCTGGGAGATACGCAGTATTTT
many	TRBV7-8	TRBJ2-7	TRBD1	CATGPGQGQEQYF	TGTGCCACCGGACCGGGACAGGGGCAGGAGCAGTACTTC
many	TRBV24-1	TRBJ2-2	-	CATSDRVNTGELFF	TGTGCCACCAGTGATCGAGTGAACACCGGGGAGCTGTTTTTT
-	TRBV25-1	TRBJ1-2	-	CAISEGPYGYTF	TGTGCCATCAGTGAGGGACCTTATGGCTACACTTTC
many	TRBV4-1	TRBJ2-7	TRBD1	CASSQEGTELLEQYF	TGCGCCAGCAGCCAAGAAGGGACAGAACTATTGGAGCAGTACTTC
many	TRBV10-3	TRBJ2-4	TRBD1	CAISESATGRSKNIQYF	TGTGCCATCAGTGAGTCAGCGACAGGGCGATCCAAAAACATTCAGTACTTC
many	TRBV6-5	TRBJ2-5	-	CASREDSLAETQYF	TGTGCCAGCAGAGAAGACAGCTTAGCAGAGACCCAGTACTTC
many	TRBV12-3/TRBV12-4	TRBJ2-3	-	CASSPGTQYF	TGTGCCAGCAGTCCGGGGACGCAGTATTTT
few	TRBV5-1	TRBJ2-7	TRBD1	CASGQGPSYEQYF	TGCGCCAGCGGACAGGGACCATCCTACGAGCAGTACTTC
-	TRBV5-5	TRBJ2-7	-	CASSPSGIYEQYF	TGTGCCAGCAGCCCGTCGGGGATCTACGAGCAGTACTTC
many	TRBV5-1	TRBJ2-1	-	CASSLRGYEQFF	TGCGCCAGCAGCTTAAGGGGTTATGAGCAGTTCTTC
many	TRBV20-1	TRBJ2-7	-	CSARAASVYEQYF	TGCAGTGCTAGAGCGGCTAGCGTGTACGAGCAGTACTTC
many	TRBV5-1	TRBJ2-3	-	CASSPTASTDTQYF	TGCGCCAGCAGCCCCACCGCTAGCACAGATACGCAGTATTTT
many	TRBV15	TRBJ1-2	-	CATMGLEDYGYTF	TGTGCCACCATGGGGCTTGAGGACTATGGCTACACCTTC
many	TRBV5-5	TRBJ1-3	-	CASSLSSGQGNTIYF	TGTGCCAGCAGCTTATCCTCGGGGCAAGGAAACACCATATATTTT
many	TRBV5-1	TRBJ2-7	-	CASSPSEFYEQYF	TGCGCCAGCAGTCCTAGCGAGTTCTACGAGCAGTACTTC
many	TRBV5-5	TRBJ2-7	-	CATQGGGENYEQYF	TGTGCCACCCAGGGGGGGGGGGAGAACTACGAGCAGTACTTC
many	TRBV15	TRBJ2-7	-	CATNGGNGGMEQYF	TGTGCCACCAATGGTGGGAACGGCGGTATGGAGCAGTACTTC
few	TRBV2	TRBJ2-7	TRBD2	CASSETAGPTVEQYF	TGTGCCAGCAGTGAAACAGCGGGACCCACCGTCGAGCAGTACTTC
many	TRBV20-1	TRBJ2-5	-	CSAGGLETQYF	TGCAGTGCTGGAGGGTTGGAGACCCAGTACTTC
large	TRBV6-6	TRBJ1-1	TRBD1	CASSRPGQGTSEAFF	TGTGCCAGCAGTCGCCCGGGACAGGGGACCTCTGAAGCTTTCTTT
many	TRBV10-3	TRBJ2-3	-	CAISGYSTDTQYF	TGTGCCATCAGTGGTTATAGCACAGATACGCAGTATTTT
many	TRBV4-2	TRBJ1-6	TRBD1	CASSQEAGTGSSYNSPLHF	TGTGCCAGCAGCCAAGAGGCCGGGACAGGGAGCTCCTATAATTCACCCCTCCACTTT
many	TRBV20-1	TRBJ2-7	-	CSAPGDSYEQYF	TGCAGTGCGCCGGGTGATTCCTACGAGCAGTACTTC
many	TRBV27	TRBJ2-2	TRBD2	CASSGGRTGELFF	TGTGCCAGCAGTGGCGGGAGGACCGGGGAGCTGTTTTTT
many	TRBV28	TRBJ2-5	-	CASSFSYQETQYF	TGTGCCAGCAGTTTTTCGTACCAAGAGACCCAGTACTTC